This TCR beta chain was observed in a study of CD8 T cells in Susac syndrome. The control group consisted of healthy donors matched for age and sex. Reverse transcription used about 0.45 to 1 ug RNA and random hexamers. Amplification of TCR beta CDR3 spanned 54 Vbeta and 13 Jbeta via immunoSEQ multiplex PCR. TCRdb re-derived calls from the immunoSEQ multiplex PCR reads in MiXCR, one entry per CDR3 protein. The table has some 99,000 distinct CDR3 sequences, about 95% seen once. Sequenced: CD4+ T cells from PBMCs. The origin of this receptor is a human donor in good health.

CDR3 amino acids: CASRSTGARGYEQYF. In DNA, the CDR3 is TGTGCCAGCAGGTCAACAGGGGCCCGGGGGTACGAGCAGTACTTC. V usage is TRBV7-2 and J usage is TRBJ2-7; the D gene is possibly TRBD1 (7 bases). The CDR3 has 15 residues. V was trimmed by 6 bases and J by 4 bases, leaving 19 bases between them. Germline lookup yields CDR1 SGHTA and CDR2 FQGNSA.